A single sample gave rise to the 30 T cell receptor beta chains below, sequenced in a study of cytomegalovirus exposure and HLA in healthy donors. The primer mix had 60 Vbeta and 13 Jbeta primers. Profiling relied on immunoSEQ multiplex PCR, and the TCRdb table lists in-frame clones only, not all of them. The sample includes over 90,000 clones, 81% of them seen just once. Sequencing input: PBMCs. The receptors originated from a man in his forties in good health and CMV-seropositive.

The CDR3 loop reads CASSVGQGLVGTEAFF. Written as DNA, the CDR3 is TGTGCCAGCAGCGTAGGACAGGGGCTTGTAGGCACTGAAGCTTTCTTT. This rearrangement joins TRBV9 to TRBJ1-1; 8 nucleotides match TRBD1. V trimming: 0 bases; J trimming: 4 bases; junction bases outside the gene matches: 8. CDR1 and CDR2 from the germline V gene are SGDLS and YYNGEE. The CDR3 is 16 amino acids.

This chain joins TRBV7-2 and TRBJ1-1, with 7 nucleotides matching TRBD1. The germline CDR1 and CDR2 sequences are SGHTA and FQGNSA. The CDR3 extends over 14 amino acids. The V segment lost 5 bases and the J segment 4 bases; nucleotides outside the gene matches: 7. The CDR3 coding sequence is TGTGCCAGCAGCCTCCAGGGGGGTGCCACTGAAGCTTTCTTT. Protein: CASSLQGGATEAFF.

V gene TRBV7-2 combines with J gene TRBJ1-2; D is perhaps TRBD1 (5 bases). In germline, CDR1 is SGHTA, CDR2 FQGNSA. V was cut by 3 bases and J by 8 bases, with 10 bases left in between. The CDR3 is 12 amino acids. DNA for the CDR3: TGTGCCAGCAGCTTGGCAGGGCGCGGCTACACCTTC. Translated: CASSLAGRGYTF.

The chain uses TRBV7-8 and TRBJ1-2; tentative D call: TRBD1 (5 bases). V was cut by 5 bases and J by 0 bases, with 10 bases left in between. The CDR3 length is 14 residues. Per germline, CDR1 SGHVS and CDR2 FQNEAQ. The CDR3 region has the DNA TGTGCCAGCAGCCCTGGGACTGCTAACTATGGCTACACCTTC. It is translated as CASSPGTANYGYTF. Based on the CDR3 plus reference TRBV7-8 and TRBJ1-2, the full variable domain is GAGVSQSPRYKVAKRGQDVALRCDPISGHVSLFWYQQALGQGPEFLTYFQNEAQLDKSGLPSDRFFAERPEGSVSTLKIQRTQQEDSAVYLCASSPGTANYGYTFGSGTRLTVV.

The rearrangement links TRBV5-1 to TRBJ2-5; D possibly corresponds to TRBD2 (7 bases). Looked up from germline, CDR1 is SGHRS and CDR2 is YFSETQ. This CDR3 has 15 residues. Trimming shortened V by 6 bases and J by 1 base, and 16 bases separated the two germline ends. CDR3 region: CASNPGGPAQETQYF. In nucleotides, the CDR3 is TGCGCCAGCAACCCCGGGGGGCCGGCCCAAGAGACCCAGTACTTC.

The chain couples TRBV7-8 to TRBJ2-3, with D unresolved. This CDR3 has 17 residues. In germline, CDR1 is SGHVS, CDR2 FQNEAQ. V was clipped by 2 bases and J by 0 bases, with 15 bases between them. CDR3: CASSLISAGTSTDTQYF. CDR3 nucleotides: TGTGCCAGCAGCTTAATTTCTGCAGGAACTAGCACAGATACGCAGTATTTT.

The V and J genes are TRBV5-1 and TRBJ2-7, with a tentative D call TRBD1 (6 bases). Germline CDR1 and CDR2: SGHRS and YFSETQ. The CDR3 loop spans 14 amino acids. V lost 3 bases to trimming and J lost 3 bases, with 13 bases between them. The CDR3 protein is CASSSTGQHYEQYF. CDR3 bases: TGCGCCAGCAGCTCGACGGGACAACACTACGAGCAGTACTTC.

In DNA form, the CDR3 reads TGTGCCAGTAGACTAACAGGGATGACAGATACGCAGTATTTT. Translated: CASRLTGMTDTQYF. The chain combines TRBV19 with TRBJ2-3, with D possibly being TRBD1 (6 bases). This CDR3 spans 14 amino acids. Germline CDR1 is LNHDA and CDR2 is SQIVND (reference sequence). V was shortened by 6 bases and J by 3 bases, with 13 bases between the two germline ends.

V gene TRBV19 combines with J gene TRBJ1-1; D remains unclear. V lost 8 bases and J 1 base, leaving 11 bases between the germline ends. CDR1 LNHDA and CDR2 SQIVND come from the germline V gene (reference sequence). The CDR3 runs 13 residues. This chain's CDR3 is CASGRGGNTEAFF. The DNA for the CDR3 is TGTGCCAGTGGCCGCGGCGGGAACACTGAAGCTTTCTTT.

The chain employs TRBV5-5 and TRBJ2-5; the match to TRBD2 covers 15 bases. J was trimmed by 4 bases and V by 1 base; bases with no gene match: 5. This CDR3 has 17 residues. Germline values: CDR1 SGHKS, CDR2 YYEKEE (reference sequence). CDR3 sequence reads: CASSLWGLAGGGETQYF. Written as DNA, the CDR3 is TGTGCCAGCAGCTTGTGGGGACTAGCGGGAGGAGGAGAGACCCAGTACTTC.

This rearrangement joins TRBV11-2 to TRBJ2-1, with 8 bases fitting TRBD2. The J segment lost 6 bases and the V segment lost 5 bases, leaving 3 bases of the junction unmatched. Germline V lookup: CDR1 SGHAT, CDR2 FQNNGV. CDR3 length equals 13 residues. The CDR3 nucleotides read TGTGCCAGCAGCCTACTAGCGGTCAATGAGCAGTTCTTC. Protein product: CASSLLAVNEQFF. The full variable domain, with the rest looked up from reference TRBV11-2 and TRBJ2-1, is EAGVAQSPRYKIIEKRQSVAFWCNPISGHATLYWYQQILGQGPKLLIQFQNNGVVDDSQLPKDRFSAERLKGVDSTLKIQPAKLEDSAVYLCASSLLAVNEQFFGPGTRLTVL.

The rearrangement uses TRBV6-1 and TRBJ2-7; D may be TRBD2 (7 bases). Trimming removed 7 bases at V and 4 bases at J, with 17 bases between. The CDR3 length is 14 residues. In germline, CDR1 is MNHNS, CDR2 SASEGT. CDR3 amino acids: CASTRGGGGYEQYF. CDR3 DNA sequence: TGTGCCAGCACTAGGGGGGGAGGGGGTTACGAGCAGTACTTC.

This clone was seen just once. The V gene is TRBV7-2, the J gene TRBJ2-7; D ambiguous. The CDR3 spans 14 residues. Germline values: CDR1 SGHTA, CDR2 FQGNSA. Trimming stripped 0 bases from V and 12 bases from J, with 18 bases between. CDR3 in amino acids: CASSLAQDTLVRYF. CDR3 coding DNA: TGTGCCAGCAGCTTAGCACAAGACACTCTCGTTCGGTACTTC.

This chain connects TRBV6-5 to TRBJ2-1; the match to TRBD1 covers 8 bases. The germline CDR1 and CDR2 sequences are MNHEY and SVGAGI. The CDR3 is 15 amino acids. The junction had 2 bases not matched to a gene; V was cut back by 4 bases and J by 0 bases. In DNA, the CDR3 is TGTGCCAGCAGTTTTACAGGGGGCTCCTACAATGAGCAGTTCTTC. It is translated as CASSFTGGSYNEQFF.

In this sample, this clone turned up a few times. J is TRBJ2-7 and V is TRBV7-6; no clear D gene. Germline assignment: CDR1 SGHVS and CDR2 FNYEAQ. Between the trimmed V and J ends, which lost 6 bases and 0 bases, there was a span of 6 bases. The CDR3 has 12 amino acids. The chain's CDR3 is CASSLNSYEQYF. The DNA for the CDR3 is TGTGCCAGCAGTCTTAACTCCTACGAGCAGTACTTC.

The gene calls are TRBV19 and TRBJ2-2; D gene ambiguous. Deletions cut 3 bases from V and 0 bases from J, with 8 bases between. Germline CDR1 and CDR2: LNHDA and SQIVND (reference sequence). The CDR3 runs to 15 residues. CDR3 in amino acids: CASSISLSNTGELFF. The CDR3, as DNA: TGTGCCAGTAGTATTTCCCTTTCGAACACCGGGGAGCTGTTTTTT.

The chain has TRBV7-9 and TRBJ2-1; D might be TRBD1 (5 bases). CDR3 size: 14 residues. V shed 4 bases and J shed 3 bases, with 10 bases lying between them. Germline CDR1 and CDR2: SEHNR and FQNEAQ (reference sequence). The CDR3 bases are TGTGCCAGCAGCTCACAGGCTCGCTACAATGAGCAGTTCTTC. Translation gives CASSSQARYNEQFF.

The CDR3 DNA reads as TGTGCCTGGATGTACCTTGGACTAGCATCGGATACGCAGTATTTT. It yields the protein CAWMYLGLASDTQYF. This chain connects TRBV30 to TRBJ2-3; 8 positions match TRBD2. After removal of 4 bases from V and 6 bases from J, the junction contained 12 bases not matched to a gene. The CDR3 is 15 residues long. Germline V CDR1 and CDR2: GTSNPN, SVGIG (reference sequence).

The gene calls are TRBV10-3 and TRBJ2-1, with TRBD2 matching over 11 bases. After removal of 4 bases from V and 6 bases from J, the junction contained 5 bases not matched to a gene. The CDR3 contains 15 residues. CDR1 and CDR2 (germline): ENHRY, SYGVKD. For the CDR3, the DNA is TGTGCCATCAGTGTACTAGCGGGAGAACTCAATGAGCAGTTCTTC. It translates to CAISVLAGELNEQFF.

This clone came up once. This rearrangement joins TRBV7-9 to TRBJ1-2; a weak D match, TRBD1 (5 bases). Germline CDR1 reads SEHNR; CDR2 reads FQNEAQ (reference sequence). The V gene lost 3 bases and the J gene lost 4 bases, with 15 bases spanning the gap. The CDR3 runs to 15 residues. The CDR3 sequence is CASSLGREISYGYTF. The CDR3 bases are TGTGCCAGCAGCTTGGGGCGGGAGATATCCTATGGCTACACCTTC.

V and J are TRBV18 and TRBJ1-4; D not certain. V lost 3 bases to trimming and J lost 2 bases, with 13 bases between them. Germline lookup yields CDR1 KGHSH and CDR2 LQKENI. CDR3 size: 16 residues. CDR3 protein: CASSPTPLLTNEKLFF. The CDR3 bases are TGTGCCAGCTCACCCACCCCACTGCTGACTAATGAAAAACTGTTTTTT.

This clone was counted a few times. The gene calls are TRBV14 and TRBJ2-1; D not certain. The CDR3 spans 16 residues. The V end was cut by 2 bases, the J end by 3 bases, with 14 bases between. CDR1 and CDR2 (germline): SGHDN, FVKESK. The DNA of the CDR3 is TGTGCCAGCAGCCAACTCACGAGATCTGGCTACAATGAGCAGTTCTTC. Encoded protein: CASSQLTRSGYNEQFF.

This sequence joins TRBV19 and TRBJ2-2, with 12 positions matching TRBD2. CDR3 length: 16 residues. V gave up 7 bases and J gave up 5 bases; unmatched junction bases: 8. Germline CDR1 LNHDA, CDR2 SQIVND (reference sequence). The CDR3 region is CASTLQGTSGTGELFF. The CDR3 region has the DNA TGTGCCAGTACCCTCCAGGGGACTAGCGGGACCGGGGAGCTGTTTTTT.

This clone is labeled large (0.1 to 1%). This chain joins TRBV5-4 and TRBJ2-7, with TRBD2 identical over 8 bases. The V and J ends lost 0 bases and 5 bases, in that order; junction bases with no gene match: 7. This CDR3 has 15 amino acids. CDR1 is SGHNT, CDR2 YYREEE, per germline (reference sequence). The DNA for the CDR3 is TGTGCCAGCAGCTTGGGAGCGGGAGTTATGGACGAGCAGTACTTC. Translation: CASSLGAGVMDEQYF.

This chain links TRBV28 with TRBJ2-5; 14 bases map to TRBD2. The CDR3 contains 21 residues. V lost 4 bases to trimming and J lost 2 bases; unmatched junction nucleotides: 18. Germline V gene sequence: CDR1 MDHEN, CDR2 SYDVKM. The CDR3 reads CASSSSRLAGGRGGKQETQYF. The DNA of the CDR3 is TGTGCCAGCAGTTCCTCAAGACTAGCGGGAGGGCGGGGGGGTAAGCAAGAGACCCAGTACTTC.

The V gene is TRBV5-4, the J gene TRBJ2-1, with 9 bases fitting TRBD1. With 7 bases clipped from V and 9 bases from J, the junction kept 14 bases outside the gene matches. CDR3 length: 15 residues. Germline V gene lookup returns CDR1 SGHNT and CDR2 YYREEE (reference sequence). The CDR3 sequence is CASRPDRGIGSEQFF. The CDR3 DNA reads as TGTGCCAGCCGCCCGGACAGGGGTATTGGGAGTGAGCAGTTCTTC.

V gene TRBV25-1 combines with J gene TRBJ2-1, with 11 nucleotides matching TRBD1. Germline V CDR1 and CDR2: MGHDK, SYGVNS. Trimming at V came to 6 bases and at J to 7 bases, leaving 5 bases not matched to a gene. This CDR3 is 14 amino acids long. CDR3 DNA: TGTGCCAGCAGCGGACAGGGGGCTAATAATGAGCAGTTCTTC. The encoded protein is CASSGQGANNEQFF.

The chain combines TRBV14 with TRBJ1-2; D perhaps matches TRBD1 (5 bases). The CDR3 runs to 15 residues. V was trimmed by 4 bases and J by 4 bases, leaving 16 bases between them. Germline CDR1 reads SGHDN; CDR2 reads FVKESK. The CDR3 region is CASSPSPGVTYGYTF. DNA for the CDR3: TGTGCCAGCAGCCCCTCCCCGGGGGTGACCTATGGCTACACCTTC.

The chain combines TRBV2 with TRBJ2-3; the match to TRBD2 covers 14 bases. The ends lost 4 bases at V and 5 bases at J; junction bases unmatched: 5. The CDR3 covers 16 residues. Germline CDR1 is SNHLY and CDR2 is FYNNEI. The CDR3 loop reads CASSVGLAGVLDTQYF. As DNA, the CDR3 is TGTGCCAGCAGTGTGGGACTAGCGGGGGTGCTAGATACGCAGTATTTT.

The V call is TRBV25-1, the J call TRBJ2-3; 10 bases fit TRBD2. Germline CDR1 and CDR2: MGHDK and SYGVNS. The CDR3 consists of 15 residues. The ends lost 5 bases at V and 4 bases at J; junction bases unmatched: 6. The DNA for the CDR3 is TGTGCCAGCAGTTCTAGCGGGAGTTTCGCAGATACGCAGTATTTT. It is translated as CASSSSGSFADTQYF. Combining the CDR3 with reference TRBV25-1 and TRBJ2-3 gives the whole variable domain EADIYQTPRYLVIGTGKKITLECSQTMGHDKMYWYQQDPGMELHLIHYSYGVNSTEKGDLSSESTVSRIRTEHFPLTLESARPSHTSQYLCASSSSGSFADTQYFGPGTRLTVL.